This T cell receptor (beta chain) was sequenced for a study of CXCR3-negative and CXCR3-positive naive CD8 T cells. Whole-study results and caveats: Much lower diversity was found in memory CD8+ cells, while both naive subsets had comparably high diversity. Hydrophobicity of TRB CDR3s was greater in CXCR3-positive naive cells than in CXCR3-negative naive cells.

The CDR3 consists of 13 residues. From germline, CDR1 is SQVTM and CDR2 ANQGSEA. As regards this clonotype: The antigen is unknown.

The authors made the TRB cDNA libraries by 5' RACE using UMI labels. One entry per CDR3 protein, without DNA, is what TCRdb gives after re-calling the 5' RACE reads. In all, the sample yields tens of thousands of distinct CDR3 sequences. The chain is built from TRBV29-1 and TRBJ1-2; lacking DNA, the TRBD1 call made by TCRdb goes unchecked. Material: naive CXCR3- CD8+ T cells from blood. Subset in this sample: CD45RO-CCR7+CD27+CD95- naive CD8+ T cells lacking CXCR3 (TNR3-). This TCR was recovered from a human donor in good health. Some clones in this sample may be carry-over from other donors' samples. Here the CDR3 reads CSVVGGQNYGYTF.